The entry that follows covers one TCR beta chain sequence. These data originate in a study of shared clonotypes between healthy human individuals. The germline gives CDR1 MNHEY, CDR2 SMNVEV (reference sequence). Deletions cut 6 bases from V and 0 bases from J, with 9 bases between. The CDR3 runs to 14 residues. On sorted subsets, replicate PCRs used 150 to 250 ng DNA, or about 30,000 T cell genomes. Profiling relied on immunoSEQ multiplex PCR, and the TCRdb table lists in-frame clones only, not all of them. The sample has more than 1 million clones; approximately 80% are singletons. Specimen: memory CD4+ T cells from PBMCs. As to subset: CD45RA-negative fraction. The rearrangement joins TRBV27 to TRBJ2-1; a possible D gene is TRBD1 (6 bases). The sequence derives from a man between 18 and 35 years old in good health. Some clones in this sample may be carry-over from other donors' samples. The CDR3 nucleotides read TGTGCCAGCAGCATAGGGGGCTCCTACAATGAGCAGTTCTTC. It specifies CASSIGGSYNEQFF.